This T cell receptor (beta chain) stems from a study of STAT5B mutations in CD4+ large granular lymphocyte leukemia (dated by TCRdb to between 2021 and 2024). Study-wide context: Among healthy controls, the CDR3 'QG' motif was associated with a particular HLA allele. Flow cytometry on FACSCanto II or FACSVerse showed that the purified fractions were more than 95% pure among lymphocytes. The TCRbeta repertoires of CD4+ T-cell large granular lymphocyte leukemia patients were compared with the TCRbeta repertoires of healthy blood donors.

The investigation overall reported the following: Data were not HLA-matched; higher clonality in CD4+ versus CD8+ T-LGLL could reflect the relatively small sample size. Greater clonality appeared to be present in CD4-sorted patient repertoires than in healthy CD4+ repertoires, and the difference was retained after the putative leukemic clones were removed. Each patient's main leukemic clonotypes were private, but approximately 23% of these clonotypes showed up at low frequency in the non-leukemic repertoires of other patients.

The healthy controls were around 40 blood donors, and the buffy coats of these donors were supplied by the Finnish Red Cross blood service. All TCR-sequenced material derived from peripheral blood: patient blood samples and healthy donor buffy coats. Ficoll-Hypaque gradient centrifugation was used to isolate peripheral blood mononuclear cells. CD4+ cells were magnetically purified from the buffy coats of healthy controls. Genomic DNA was extracted with the Gentra Puregene Cell and Tissue kit and quantified on a Qubit 2.0 fluorometer. As concerns this clone: The specificity of this receptor is unknown. Base qualities are not provided; no much larger clone lies one nucleotide away.

The immunoSEQ assay at survey resolution was applied to genomic DNA for sequencing of TCRbeta rearrangements. In the original analysis: In the TCR sequencing data, the lowest productive clonotype frequency that could be detected was 2.59 x 10-5. Analyses included only productive TCRbeta rearrangements, meaning complete and in-frame sequences. Clonality for each sample was calculated as Simpson clonality in the immunoSEQ Analyzer version 3.0. Clones were grouped by frequency into very rare, small, medium, large (1-20%) or hyperexpanded (>20%) categories. OLGA 1.2.3 estimated generation probabilities, VDJtools produced V-gene circos plots, VDJdb was queried for specificities, and GLIPH identified CDR3 motifs. TCRdb mirrors the immuneACCESS table, restricted to in-frame sequences. Some clones are absent from its copies; in checked studies, under half trace to an unresolved V gene, and the reason for the others is unknown. Clone size and V and J calls were adopted from that table, with D and trimming inferred from the DNA. Present in this sample are approximately 32,000 clones, around three quarters of which were seen just once. Just under 2% of the sample comes from the top ten.

Sequencing was done on a sample of CD4+ T cells from blood buffy coats. The sequence was collected from a human donor in good health.

The CDR3: CASSGRGFENIQYF. The DNA reads as follows: TGTGCCAGCAGTGGGAGGGGTTTCGAAAACATTCAGTACTTC. This chain joins TRBV25-1 to TRBJ2-4; the D gene is perhaps TRBD2, on 6 matching bases. Trimming removed 4 bases from V and 5 bases from J, leaving 12 bases between the germline ends. The germline V gene encodes CDR1 MGHDK and CDR2 SYGVNS. Measured from the cysteine to the phenylalanine, the CDR3 is 14 residues long. Only CDR3 DNA remains: 42 bases, in frame from the first base.